A single sample gave rise to the 8 T cell receptor beta chains below, sequenced in a study of CD8 T cells in Susac syndrome. The RNA input was about 0.5 to 1 ug, and it was reverse transcribed with random hexamers. TCRdb independently ran MiXCR on the immunoSEQ multiplex PCR reads; one entry per CDR3 protein. Altogether 200,000 or so distinct CDR3 sequences are present, about 95% being singletons, with the ten largest covering 0.093%. The sample consisted of CD4+ T cells from PBMCs. These receptors were obtained from a human donor with multiple sclerosis.

This rearrangement joins TRBV29-1 to TRBJ1-2; no reliable D call. Germline assignment: CDR1 SQVTM and CDR2 ANQGSEA. The V and J ends lost 6 bases and 8 bases respectively, with 25 bases between them. CDR3 length equals 15 residues. As DNA, the CDR3 is TGCAGCGTCGCCGTAGTGGCCGGAGCTATGGGAGGCTACACCTTC. This translates into CSVAVVAGAMGGYTF.

The chain employs TRBV23-1 and TRBJ1-2; D gene unclear. TRBV23-1 is identified as an open reading frame with a role that is uncertain. CDR3 size: 11 residues. The V end lost 3 bases, the J end lost 6 bases, and 5 bases lay between the germline ends. CDR3 loop: CASSHPDGYTF. As DNA, the CDR3 is TGCGCCAGCAGTCATCCGGATGGCTACACCTTC.

This clonotype was observed a single time. The V call is TRBV5-1, the J call TRBJ2-1, with 9 bases identical to TRBD1. The germline V gene encodes CDR1 SGHRS and CDR2 YFSETQ. The CDR3 covers 15 residues. V shed 4 bases and J 5 bases; nucleotides not matched to a gene: 7. The CDR3 here is CASSHGQGQNNEQFF. For the CDR3, the DNA is TGCGCCAGCAGCCACGGACAGGGGCAAAACAATGAGCAGTTCTTC. The variable domain in full, with the rest retrieved from reference TRBV5-1 and TRBJ2-1, is KAGVTQTPRYLIKTRGQQVTLSCSPISGHRSVSWYQQTPGQGLQFLFEYFSETQRNKGNFPGRFSGRQFSNSRSEMNVSTLELGDSALYLCASSHGQGQNNEQFFGPGTRLTVL.

The chain uses TRBV20-1 and TRBJ1-5; TRBD1 agrees at 7 bases. V gave up 5 bases and J gave up 0 bases; unmatched junction bases: 16. Germline CDR1 DFQATT, CDR2 SNEGSKA (reference sequence). The CDR3 runs to 18 residues. This CDR3 is CSAVPRDRENYSNQPQHF. The CDR3 nucleotides read TGCAGTGCTGTACCCCGGGACAGAGAGAATTATAGCAATCAGCCCCAGCATTTT.

This rearrangement joins TRBV4-2 to TRBJ2-3, with TRBD2 identical over 8 bases. The V segment lost 0 bases and the J segment 0 bases; nucleotides outside the gene matches: 2. The CDR3 has 16 residues. The V gene's germline CDR1 is LGHNA and CDR2 YNFKEQ. The CDR3 region has the DNA TGTGCCAGCAGCCAAGATCCGGGAGGGAGCACAGATACGCAGTATTTT. Its translation is CASSQDPGGSTDTQYF.

The V call is TRBV24-1, the J call TRBJ2-3, with D perhaps given as TRBD1 or TRBD2 (7 bases each). The germline V gene has CDR1 KGHDR and CDR2 SFDVKD. V was clipped by 2 bases and J by 4 bases, with 21 bases between them. This CDR3 has 18 residues. This chain's CDR3 is CATSDWGGGATGADTQYF. For the CDR3, the DNA is TGTGCCACCAGTGATTGGGGAGGGGGCGCGACCGGTGCAGATACGCAGTATTTT.

This rearrangement joins TRBV14 to TRBJ2-7; 11 positions match TRBD2. The CDR3 runs 14 residues. Germline trimming cut 6 bases from V and 6 bases from J; bases unmatched to any gene: 7. The germline gives CDR1 SGHDN, CDR2 FVKESK. CDR3 in amino acids: CASSQSLAGGEQYF. The CDR3 DNA sequence: TGTGCCAGCAGTCAAAGCCTAGCGGGAGGCGAGCAGTACTTC.

The rearrangement uses TRBV3-1 and TRBJ2-5; D is unresolved. Trimming stripped 3 bases from V and 2 bases from J, with 13 bases between. CDR3 length equals 15 residues. The germline V gene has CDR1 LGHDT and CDR2 YNNKEL (reference sequence). The CDR3 DNA is TGTGCCAGCAGCCACCGTCTAATTCAACAAGAGACCCAGTACTTC. This encodes CASSHRLIQQETQYF.